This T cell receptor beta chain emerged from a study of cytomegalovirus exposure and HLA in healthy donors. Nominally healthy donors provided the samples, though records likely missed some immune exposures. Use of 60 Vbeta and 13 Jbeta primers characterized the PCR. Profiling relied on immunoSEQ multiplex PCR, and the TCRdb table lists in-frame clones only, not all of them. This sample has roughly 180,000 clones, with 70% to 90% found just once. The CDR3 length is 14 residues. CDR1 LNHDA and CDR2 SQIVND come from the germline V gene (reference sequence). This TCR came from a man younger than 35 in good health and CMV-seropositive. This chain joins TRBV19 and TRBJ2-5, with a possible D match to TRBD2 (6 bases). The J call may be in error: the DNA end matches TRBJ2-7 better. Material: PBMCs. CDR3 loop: CASSGFGGAYEQYF. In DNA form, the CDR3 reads TGTGCCAGTAGTGGTTTTGGAGGGGCCTACGAGCAGTACTTC.